This T cell receptor beta chain derives from a study of blood T cell repertoires in COVID-19. The germline V gene has CDR1 SGHVT and CDR2 SQSDAQ. V lost 1 base, J lost 0 bases, and 7 bases stayed unmatched. The length of the CDR3 is 18 residues. TCRdb's copy holds only in-frame clones and misses some; the assay was immunoSEQ multiplex PCR. This sample carries 180,000 or so clones, around 87% of them seen once, and the ten largest clones take roughly 2.6%. The gene calls are TRBV7-4 and TRBJ2-3; 10 bases map to TRBD1. This TCR was recovered from a middle-aged man with active or convalescent COVID-19. Sequencing used peripheral blood. DNA for the CDR3: TGTGCCAGCAGCTTAGGGGACAGGGGAGGTTCTAGCACAGATACGCAGTATTTT. The encoded protein is CASSLGDRGGSSTDTQYF.